The next 14 T cell receptor beta chains were all read from a single sample in a study of OX40 agonist ivuxolimab in advanced cancers. The table came from immunoSEQ multiplex PCR; TCRdb's copy has only in-frame clones and leaves some out. The table records under 85,000 clones, approximately 90% of them present only once. Sample: CD4+ or CD8+ T cells sorted from blood, taken in a trial of the OX40 agonist ivuxolimab. The source of these receptors is an adult with an advanced solid tumor such as melanoma, head and neck, liver or kidney cancer.

J is TRBJ1-2 and V is TRBV5-1, with D possibly being TRBD1 (6 bases). The germline V and J ends were trimmed by 5 bases and 5 bases, with 13 bases remaining between them. The CDR3 is made up of 13 amino acids. CDR1 and CDR2 from the germline V gene are SGHRS and YFSETQ. The CDR3 is CASRQGVLYGYTF. The DNA of the CDR3 is TGCGCCAGCAGACAGGGCGTCCTGTATGGCTACACCTTC.

J is TRBJ2-5 and V is TRBV10-1, with 7 bases fitting TRBD2. Germline trimming cut 2 bases from V and 5 bases from J; bases unmatched to any gene: 2. The germline CDR1 and CDR2 sequences are WNHNN and SYGVQD (reference sequence). CDR3 length: 13 amino acids. DNA for the CDR3: TGCGCCAGCAGTGAGGGGAGGGAGGAGACCCAGTACTTC. This encodes CASSEGREETQYF.

The genes are TRBV19 and TRBJ1-3; D ambiguous. The length of the CDR3 is 14 residues. Trimming cost V 3 bases and J 4 bases, with 10 bases left between them. Germline V CDR1 and CDR2: LNHDA, SQIVND (reference sequence). CDR3 sequence (DNA): TGTGCCAGTAGTATTCCCGGGTCCGGAAACACCATATATTTT. Translation gives CASSIPGSGNTIYF.

The chain recombines TRBV7-9 with TRBJ1-5, with TRBD1 matching 9 bases. V shed 5 bases, J shed 4 bases, and the junction held 12 bases outside the gene matches. The CDR3 runs to 17 residues. Per germline, CDR1 SEHNR and CDR2 FQNEAQ (reference sequence). The CDR3 here is CASSLRGNGQGNQPQHF. DNA of the CDR3: TGTGCCAGCAGCCTCCGAGGTAACGGACAGGGGAATCAGCCCCAGCATTTT.

The chain couples TRBV18 to TRBJ1-6; D is uncertain. The CDR3 is made up of 13 amino acids. V shed 4 bases and J shed 7 bases, with 8 bases lying between them. Germline CDR1 KGHSH, CDR2 LQKENI. The CDR3 region has the DNA TGTGCCAGCTCACAGGAGTACAATTCACCCCTCCACTTT. It translates to CASSQEYNSPLHF.

The V and J genes are TRBV4-2 and TRBJ2-3, with 8 positions matching TRBD2. Germline V lookup: CDR1 LGHNA, CDR2 YNFKEQ. The CDR3 covers 19 residues. J was trimmed by 0 bases and V by 4 bases; bases with no gene match: 15. CDR3 amino acids: CASSRTGLVGGTSTDTQYF. The CDR3 DNA reads as TGTGCCAGCAGCCGGACGGGACTAGTGGGGGGGACAAGCACAGATACGCAGTATTTT.

Comments on this clone: This likely comes from a read error, as the CDR3 has no conserved phenylalanine or tryptophan at its end. The chain couples TRBV7-9 to TRBJ1-6; D remains ambiguous. Deletions cut 2 bases from V and 7 bases from J, with 6 bases between. Germline CDR1 SEHNR, CDR2 FQNEAQ (reference sequence). The CDR3 loop spans 13 amino acids. CDR3 DNA: TGTGCCAGCAGCTTAACCGGGAATTCACCCCTCCACCTT. Protein: CASSLTGNSPLHL.

J is TRBJ1-5 and V is TRBV12-2. TRBV12-2 is deemed a pseudogene. There are 15 residues in the CDR3. Here the CDR3 DNA reads TGTGCAAGTCGCTCCCTAGGAGGAAATGGGAAGCCCCAGCATTTT. It is translated as CASRSLGGNGKPQHF.

This chain joins TRBV5-1 and TRBJ2-7; perhaps D is TRBD1 or TRBD2 (5 bases each). Trimming removed 0 bases from V and 5 bases from J, with 12 bases in between. Per the germline V gene, CDR1 is SGHRS and CDR2 is YFSETQ. The CDR3 covers 14 residues. Written as DNA, the CDR3 is TGCGCCAGCAGCTTGGCCGGGACCTTGGACGAGCAGTACTTC. Its protein is CASSLAGTLDEQYF.

The V gene is TRBV28, the J gene TRBJ2-7; 10 positions agree with TRBD1. V lost 3 bases, J lost 2 bases, and 4 bases stayed unmatched. The CDR3 sequence is 15 residues long. The germline CDR1 and CDR2 sequences are MDHEN and SYDVKM. CDR3 protein: CASSLGTGAPYEQYF. CDR3 nucleotides: TGTGCCAGCAGTTTGGGGACAGGGGCTCCCTACGAGCAGTACTTC.

The table lists this clone with a count of one. The V and J genes are TRBV5-8 and TRBJ1-5, with TRBD1 identical over 9 bases. Unmatched junction bases numbered 3, after V lost 4 bases and J lost 1 base. The CDR3 covers 15 residues. Germline CDR1 and CDR2: SGHTS and YDEGEE. CDR3 loop: CASSRGQGSNQPQHF. For the CDR3, the DNA is TGTGCCAGCAGCCGGGGACAGGGAAGCAATCAGCCCCAGCATTTT.

This clone has just one count. J is TRBJ1-2 and V is TRBV18; weak D call: TRBD1 (6 bases). From germline, CDR1 is KGHSH and CDR2 LQKENI. Deletions cut 1 base from V and 6 bases from J, with 15 bases between. This CDR3 comprises 15 residues. The CDR3 coding sequence is TGTGCCAGCTCACCACGGTCAGGGGAGGGTGATGGCTACACCTTC. Translation gives CASSPRSGEGDGYTF. The complete variable domain, with remaining parts taken from reference TRBV18 and TRBJ1-2, reads NAGVMQNPRHLVRRRGQEARLRCSPMKGHSHVYWYRQLPEEGLKFMVYLQKENIIDESGMPKERFSAEFPKEGPSILRIQQVVRGDSAAYFCASSPRSGEGDGYTFGSGTRLTVV.

The genes are TRBV5-4 and TRBJ2-3, with 8 bases that match TRBD1. The CDR3 sequence is 14 residues long. Germline V lookup: CDR1 SGHNT, CDR2 YYREEE (reference sequence). V lost 4 bases to trimming and J lost 5 bases; unmatched junction nucleotides: 6. DNA for the CDR3: TGTGCCAGCAGCGCGGACAGGGTTATAGATACGCAGTATTTT. It codes for CASSADRVIDTQYF.

This clone was seen just once. The chain carries TRBV4-1 and TRBJ2-3; D ambiguous. CDR3 size: 18 residues. Looked up from germline, CDR1 is MGHRA and CDR2 is YSYEKL. V lost 1 base, J lost 0 bases, and 17 bases lay in between. The CDR3 region is CASSQGGWAAASTDTQYF. The DNA of the CDR3 is TGCGCCAGCAGCCAAGGTGGTTGGGCAGCAGCTAGCACAGATACGCAGTATTTT.